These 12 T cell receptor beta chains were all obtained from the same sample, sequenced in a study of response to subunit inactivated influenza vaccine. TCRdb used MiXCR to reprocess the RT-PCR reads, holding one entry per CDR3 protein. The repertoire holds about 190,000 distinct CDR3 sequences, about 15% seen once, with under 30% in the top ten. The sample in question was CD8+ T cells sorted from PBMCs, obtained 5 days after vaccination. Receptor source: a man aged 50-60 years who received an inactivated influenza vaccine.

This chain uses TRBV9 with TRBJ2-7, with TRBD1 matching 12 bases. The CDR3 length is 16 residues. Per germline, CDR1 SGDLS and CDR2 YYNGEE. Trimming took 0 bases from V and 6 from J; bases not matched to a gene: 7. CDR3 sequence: CASSVGGQGALFEQYF. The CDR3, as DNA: TGTGCCAGCAGCGTAGGGGGACAGGGGGCTCTTTTCGAGCAGTACTTC.

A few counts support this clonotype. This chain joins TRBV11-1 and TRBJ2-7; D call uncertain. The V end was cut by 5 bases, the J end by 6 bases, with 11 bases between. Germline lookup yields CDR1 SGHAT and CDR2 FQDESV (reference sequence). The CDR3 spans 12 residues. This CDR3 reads CASSKGASEQYF. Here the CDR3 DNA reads TGTGCCAGCAGCAAAGGAGCCTCCGAGCAGTACTTC.

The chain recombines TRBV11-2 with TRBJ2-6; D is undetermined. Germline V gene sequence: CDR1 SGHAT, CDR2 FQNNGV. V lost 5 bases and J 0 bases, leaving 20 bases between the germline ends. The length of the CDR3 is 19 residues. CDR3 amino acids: CASSLLFSLAYSGANVLTF. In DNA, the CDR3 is TGTGCCAGCAGCCTACTGTTCAGTCTCGCGTACTCTGGGGCCAACGTCCTGACTTTC.

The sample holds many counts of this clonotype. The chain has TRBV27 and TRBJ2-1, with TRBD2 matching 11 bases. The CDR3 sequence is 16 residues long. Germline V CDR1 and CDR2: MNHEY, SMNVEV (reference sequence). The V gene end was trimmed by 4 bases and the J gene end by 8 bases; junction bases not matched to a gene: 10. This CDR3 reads CASSSLTSGSGDEQFF. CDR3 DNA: TGTGCCAGCAGTTCGCTAACTAGCGGGAGTGGAGATGAGCAGTTCTTC.

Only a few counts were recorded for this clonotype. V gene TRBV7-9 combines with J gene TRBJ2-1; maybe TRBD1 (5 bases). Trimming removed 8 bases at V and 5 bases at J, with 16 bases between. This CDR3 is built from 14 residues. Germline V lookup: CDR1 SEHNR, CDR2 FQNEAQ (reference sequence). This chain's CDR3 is CASPLGLEDNEQFF. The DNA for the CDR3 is TGTGCCAGCCCTCTGGGGCTCGAGGACAATGAGCAGTTCTTC.

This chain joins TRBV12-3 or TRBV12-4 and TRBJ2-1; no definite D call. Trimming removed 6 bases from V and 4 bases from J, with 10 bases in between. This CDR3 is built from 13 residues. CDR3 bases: TGTGCCAGCAGCCCGGGCCCTTACAATGAGCAGTTCTTC. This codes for CASSPGPYNEQFF.

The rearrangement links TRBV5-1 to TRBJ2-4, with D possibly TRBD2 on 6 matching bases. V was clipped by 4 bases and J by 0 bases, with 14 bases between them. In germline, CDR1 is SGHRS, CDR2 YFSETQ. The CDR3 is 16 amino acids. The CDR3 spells CASSSGGSLAKNIQYF. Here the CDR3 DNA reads TGCGCCAGCAGCAGTGGGGGGTCTCTAGCCAAAAACATTCAGTACTTC.

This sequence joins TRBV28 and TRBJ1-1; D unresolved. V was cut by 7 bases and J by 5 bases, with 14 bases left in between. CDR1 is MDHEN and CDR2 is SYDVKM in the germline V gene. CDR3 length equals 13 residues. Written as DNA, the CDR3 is TGTGCCAGCACCCTGACCGGGATAACTGAAGCTTTCTTT. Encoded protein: CASTLTGITEAFF.

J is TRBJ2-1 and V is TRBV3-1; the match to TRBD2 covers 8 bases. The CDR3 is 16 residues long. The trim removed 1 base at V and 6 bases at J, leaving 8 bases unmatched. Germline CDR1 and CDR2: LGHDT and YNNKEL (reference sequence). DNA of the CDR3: TGTGCCAGCAGCCAAGGACCGAAGCGGGGGATCAATGAGCAGTTCTTC. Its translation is CASSQGPKRGINEQFF.

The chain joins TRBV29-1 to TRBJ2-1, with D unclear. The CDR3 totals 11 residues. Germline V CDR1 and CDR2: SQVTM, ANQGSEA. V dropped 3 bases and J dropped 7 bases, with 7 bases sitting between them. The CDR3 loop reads CSVDSPNEQFF. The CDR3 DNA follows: TGCAGCGTTGACTCCCCAAATGAGCAGTTCTTC.

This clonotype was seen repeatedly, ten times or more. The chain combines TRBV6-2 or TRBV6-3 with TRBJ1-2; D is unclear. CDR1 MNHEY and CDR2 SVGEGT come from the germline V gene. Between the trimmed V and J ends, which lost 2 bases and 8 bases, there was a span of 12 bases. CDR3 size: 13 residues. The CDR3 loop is CASSYTAAGGYTF. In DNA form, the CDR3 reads TGTGCCAGCAGTTACACGGCAGCCGGAGGCTACACCTTC.

CDR3 protein: CASSMGQGSEAFF. The CDR3 bases are TGCGCCAGCAGTATGGGACAGGGTTCTGAAGCTTTCTTT. The chain combines TRBV5-1 with TRBJ1-1, with TRBD1 matching over 9 bases. The CDR3 extends over 13 amino acids. Germline V gives CDR1 SGHRS, CDR2 YFSETQ. The V segment lost 5 bases and the J segment 6 bases; nucleotides outside the gene matches: 5.